Listed below are T cell receptor beta chains from one sample, sequenced in a study of T cells in Graves' hyperthyroidism and ophthalmopathy. TCRdb recomputed calls from the multiplex PCR reads with MiXCR, one row per CDR3 protein. The sample lists around 400,000 distinct CDR3 sequences, less than 15% occurring once. The sample consisted of blood. These receptors originate from a woman aged 18 to 35 with Graves' hyperthyroidism. The CDR3 runs from the conserved cysteine through the conserved F or W. Fields, in order: clone size, J gene, D gene, V gene, CDR3 length, CDR3 protein. The D gene is left open where the match is weak. Clone size, where shown, is once, few, many, or a class for clones that have expanded.

clone size: many; J gene: TRBJ2-7; D gene: NA; V gene: TRBV3-1; CDR3 length: 15; CDR3 protein: CASSQGDWISYEQYF
clone size: NA; J gene: TRBJ1-2; D gene: TRBD1; V gene: TRBV6-1; CDR3 length: 16; CDR3 protein: CASIPPGQGSIDGYTF
clone size: few; J gene: TRBJ2-2; D gene: TRBD2; V gene: TRBV18; CDR3 length: 16; CDR3 protein: CASSPGLAGATGELFF
clone size: many; J gene: TRBJ1-1; D gene: NA; V gene: TRBV2; CDR3 length: 14; CDR3 protein: CASSELRGATEAFF
clone size: many; J gene: TRBJ2-7; D gene: NA; V gene: TRBV27; CDR3 length: 13; CDR3 protein: CASSFGQFYEQYF
clone size: NA; J gene: TRBJ2-1; D gene: TRBD1; V gene: TRBV9; CDR3 length: 13; CDR3 protein: CASSAQTGDEQFF
clone size: many; J gene: TRBJ2-1; D gene: NA; V gene: TRBV20-1; CDR3 length: 16; CDR3 protein: CSARPLLVGSYNEQFF
clone size: NA; J gene: TRBJ2-1; D gene: TRBD1; V gene: TRBV7-2; CDR3 length: 13; CDR3 protein: CASSLQTGNEQFF
clone size: many; J gene: TRBJ1-5; D gene: NA; V gene: TRBV15; CDR3 length: 17; CDR3 protein: CATSRDKKVRSNQPQHF
clone size: many; J gene: TRBJ1-1; D gene: NA; V gene: TRBV29-1; CDR3 length: 11; CDR3 protein: CSVGVLGEAFF